This TCR beta chain was sequenced in a study of blood T cell repertoires in COVID-19. Assignment of participants to cohorts was predicated upon participant-reported clinical history. Resolution of symptoms, clearance, or two negative PCRs was present in recovered Cohort 3 donors. Per the original data handling: For nucleated cells, counts were estimated from reference gene primer amplification. TCRdb's table, derived via immunoSEQ multiplex PCR, lists solely in-frame clones and lacks some. V and J calls and clone size follow that table, whereas D and trimming were derived from the DNA. This sample has a few hundred thousand clones; 88% occur once, and the top ten carry more than 1%. This clone is a singleton in its sample. The sample consisted of PBMCs or T cells enriched from blood (not recorded which). This clonotype originated in a woman aged 18-30 years who had recovered from COVID-19.

CDR3 sequence: CSASPRNYSNQPQHF. CDR3 DNA sequence: TGCAGTGCTAGTCCCAGGAATTATAGCAATCAGCCCCAGCATTTT. J is TRBJ1-5 and V is TRBV20-1; no firm D call. There are 15 residues in the CDR3. The germline CDR1 and CDR2 sequences are DFQATT and SNEGSKA (reference sequence). V gave up 3 bases and J gave up 0 bases, with 12 bases separating them.